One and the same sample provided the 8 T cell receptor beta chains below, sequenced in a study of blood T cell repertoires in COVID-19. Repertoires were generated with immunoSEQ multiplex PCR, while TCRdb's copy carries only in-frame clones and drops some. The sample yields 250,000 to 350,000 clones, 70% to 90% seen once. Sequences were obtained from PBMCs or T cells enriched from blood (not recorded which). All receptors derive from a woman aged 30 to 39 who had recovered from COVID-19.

The CDR3 DNA is TGTGCCAGTAGATTCGGACAGGGGGGCACTGAAGCTTTCTTT. Its protein product is CASRFGQGGTEAFF. The J gene is TRBJ1-1, the V gene TRBV19; TRBD1 matches at 10 bases. J gave up 4 bases and V 6 bases, and 5 bases lay outside the gene matches. The CDR3 length is 14 residues. CDR1 LNHDA and CDR2 SQIVND come from the germline V gene (reference sequence).

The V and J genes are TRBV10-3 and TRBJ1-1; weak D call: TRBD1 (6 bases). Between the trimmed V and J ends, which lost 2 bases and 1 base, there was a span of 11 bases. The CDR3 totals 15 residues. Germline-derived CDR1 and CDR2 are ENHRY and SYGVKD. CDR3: CAISESRTANTEAFF. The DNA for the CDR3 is TGTGCCATCAGTGAGAGCAGGACAGCGAACACTGAAGCTTTCTTT.

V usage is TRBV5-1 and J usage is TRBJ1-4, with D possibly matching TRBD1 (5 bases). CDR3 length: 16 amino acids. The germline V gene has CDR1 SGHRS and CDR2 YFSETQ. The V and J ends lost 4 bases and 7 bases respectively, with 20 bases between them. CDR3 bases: TGCGCCAGCAGCGTTAAAATGACAGCGGGAGGTGAAAAACTGTTTTTT. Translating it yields CASSVKMTAGGEKLFF.

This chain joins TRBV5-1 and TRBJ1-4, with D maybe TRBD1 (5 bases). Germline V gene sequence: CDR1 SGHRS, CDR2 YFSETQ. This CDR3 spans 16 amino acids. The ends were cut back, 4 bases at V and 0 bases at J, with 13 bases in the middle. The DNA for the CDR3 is TGCGCCAGCAGCCCCCAGGGTGCTGCAACTAATGAAAAACTGTTTTTT. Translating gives CASSPQGAATNEKLFF.

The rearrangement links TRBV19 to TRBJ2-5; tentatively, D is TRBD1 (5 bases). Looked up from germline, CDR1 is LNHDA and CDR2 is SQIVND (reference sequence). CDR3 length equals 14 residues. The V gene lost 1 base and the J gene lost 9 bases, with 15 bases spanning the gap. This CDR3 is CASSIVGEGAAQYF. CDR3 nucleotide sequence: TGTGCCAGTAGTATAGTTGGGGAAGGGGCGGCCCAGTACTTC. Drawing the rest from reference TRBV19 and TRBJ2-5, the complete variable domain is DGGITQSPKYLFRKEGQNVTLSCEQNLNHDAMYWYRQDPGQGLRLIYYSQIVNDFQKGDIAEGYSVSREKKESFPLTVTSAQKNPTAFYLCASSIVGEGAAQYFGPGTRLLVL.

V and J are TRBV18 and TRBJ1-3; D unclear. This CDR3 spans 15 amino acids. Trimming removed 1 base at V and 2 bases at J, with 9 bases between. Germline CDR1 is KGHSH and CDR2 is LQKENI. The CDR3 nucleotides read TGTGCCAGCTCACCACGGACTTCTACTGGAAACACCATATATTTT. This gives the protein CASSPRTSTGNTIYF.

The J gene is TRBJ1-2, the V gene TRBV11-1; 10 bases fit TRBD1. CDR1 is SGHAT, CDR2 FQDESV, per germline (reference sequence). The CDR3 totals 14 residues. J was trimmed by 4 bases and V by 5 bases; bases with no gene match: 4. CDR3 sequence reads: CASSPRDRGYGYTF. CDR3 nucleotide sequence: TGTGCCAGCAGCCCCCGGGACAGGGGCTATGGCTACACCTTC.

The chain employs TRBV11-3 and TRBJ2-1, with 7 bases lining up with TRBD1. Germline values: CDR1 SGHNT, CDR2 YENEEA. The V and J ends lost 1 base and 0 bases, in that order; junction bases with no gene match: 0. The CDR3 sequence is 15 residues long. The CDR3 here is CASSLAGGSYNEQFF. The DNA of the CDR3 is TGTGCCAGCAGCTTAGCAGGGGGCTCCTACAATGAGCAGTTCTTC.